This record covers a single TCR beta chain. The antigen is unknown. A junction boundary mismatches the germline segment, possibly from a read error. The approximately 17-32 mg bulk tissue piece was not sorted before simultaneous RNA and DNA extraction. This record belongs to a study of tumor-infiltrating lymphocytes in primary liver carcinoma. With a constant-region primer, TCR beta cDNA was made from approximately 520 ng of total RNA. Modified slightly, ARM-PCR produced TCR beta libraries over three nested multiplex PCR rounds. Two initial PCR rounds of roughly 10 cycles each paired TRBV1-TRBV30 forward primers with a C-beta reverse primer. One entry per CDR3 protein, called by TCRdb with MiXCR from the multiplex PCR reads. In the table there are 100,000 to 150,000 distinct CDR3 sequences, approximately 64% of which are singletons. Study findings and constraints: The top-250-clone fraction was significantly higher in tumors than in blood (p = 0.039).

The CDR3 is 15 residues long. Germline V gene sequence: CDR1 GTSNPN, CDR2 SVGIG (reference sequence). This chain links TRBV30 with TRBJ2-1, with 7 nucleotides matching TRBD2. This clonotype was sampled from an older woman with primary liver carcinoma and hepatitis B virus infection. Sequences were obtained from liver tumor tissue from sampling region 3. Subset denoted: tumor region T3, left-lateral pole. CDR3 DNA sequence: TGTGCTTGGAGTGTTGGTTGCGGGAGAAACAATGAGCAGTTCTTC. Residues: CAWSVGCGRNNEQFF.